These 27 T cell receptor beta chains came from one sample sequenced in a study of post-analysis software for immune sequencing data. Study observations and caveats: Included in a set of five TRBV segments more frequent in patients than controls were TRBV5-6, TRBV5-1 and TRBV20-1.

The antigens of these receptors remain unknown. Unique molecular identifiers were carried by the TCR beta cDNA libraries. MiXCR was run by TCRdb on the PCR reads, yielding one entry per CDR3 protein. The data hold around 700,000 distinct CDR3 sequences, with over 45% observed a single time. The specimen sequenced was blood. The source is a girl aged 2 to 10 with multiple sclerosis.

The J gene is TRBJ2-7, the V gene TRBV7-8; 7 nucleotides match TRBD2. The length of the CDR3 is 15 residues. CDR1 and CDR2 from the germline V gene are SGHVS and FQNEAQ. The J segment lost 0 bases and the V segment lost 5 bases, leaving 7 bases of the junction unmatched. The CDR3 sequence is CASSRSGTNSYEQYF. In DNA form, the CDR3 reads TGTGCCAGCAGCAGAAGTGGGACTAACTCCTACGAGCAGTACTTC.

The chain employs TRBV7-9 and TRBJ1-1; D might be TRBD1 (6 bases). Germline lookup yields CDR1 SEHNR and CDR2 FQNEAQ (reference sequence). The CDR3 consists of 15 residues. Trimming took 1 base from V and 6 from J, leaving 15 bases between them. CDR3 DNA sequence: TGTGCCAGCAGCTTAGTATTGGGGGGCCAGCCTGAAGCTTTCTTT. This translates into CASSLVLGGQPEAFF.

This clonotype was picked up many times. This chain joins TRBV20-1 and TRBJ2-1, with TRBD1 matching over 8 bases. Trimming at V came to 4 bases and at J to 4 bases, leaving 6 bases not matched to a gene. This CDR3 is 14 amino acids long. Germline V lookup: CDR1 DFQATT, CDR2 SNEGSKA (reference sequence). DNA for the CDR3: TGCAGTGCTACGGGACAGGATATTTACAATGAGCAGTTCTTC. As protein: CSATGQDIYNEQFF.

In its sample, this clonotype was seen once. The chain uses TRBV19 and TRBJ2-1; TRBD1 aligns across 7 bases. The CDR3 contains 15 residues. Germline CDR1 and CDR2: LNHDA and SQIVND (reference sequence). Losses at the gene ends were 1 base for V and 2 bases for J; bases not matched to a gene: 2. Written as DNA, the CDR3 is TGTGCCAGTAGTATAGGGGACAGTCCCTACAATGAGCAGTTCTTC. This codes for CASSIGDSPYNEQFF.

The chain has TRBV11-1 and TRBJ2-3; D gene uncertain. V lost 2 bases, J lost 8 bases, and 14 bases lay in between. Germline V lookup: CDR1 SGHAT, CDR2 FQDESV (reference sequence). The CDR3 is 14 amino acids. Here the CDR3 reads CASSLIEVVGTQYF. Written as DNA, the CDR3 is TGTGCCAGCAGCTTAATAGAGGTGGTTGGTACGCAGTATTTT.

V gene TRBV4-2 combines with J gene TRBJ2-3; D remains ambiguous. Germline CDR1 and CDR2: LGHNA and YNFKEQ. This CDR3 is 14 amino acids long. The V end was cut by 2 bases, the J end by 1 base, with 7 bases between. CDR3 sequence reads: CASSQNPGTDTQYF. Here the CDR3 DNA reads TGTGCCAGCAGCCAAAACCCTGGCACAGATACGCAGTATTTT.

This clonotype appeared a few times. V is TRBV25-1 and J is TRBJ2-1; 9 nucleotides align to TRBD1. V gave up 3 bases and J gave up 3 bases; unmatched junction bases: 0. The CDR3 length is 14 residues. CDR1 and CDR2 from the germline V gene are MGHDK and SYGVNS. This CDR3 is CASSEGQGYNEQFF. CDR3 DNA: TGTGCCAGCAGTGAGGGACAGGGCTACAATGAGCAGTTCTTC.

The chain links TRBV5-1 to TRBJ2-7, with 9 bases lining up with TRBD1. The end of the DNA is better explained by TRBJ2-5, so the J call may be wrong. The CDR3 sequence is 17 residues long. Germline values: CDR1 SGHRS, CDR2 YFSETQ. The CDR3 spells CASSLGGNRGRGETQYF. The DNA of the CDR3 is TGCGCCAGCAGCTTGGGGGGCAACAGGGGGCGCGGAGAGACCCAGTACTTC.

This chain joins TRBV6-5 and TRBJ2-1; D remains unclear. V lost 0 bases and J lost 4, with 13 bases in between. Germline V gene sequence: CDR1 MNHEY, CDR2 SVGAGI. The CDR3 sequence is 16 residues long. The CDR3, as DNA: TGTGCCAGCAGTTACTCGAAATTGGGCTCGTACAATGAGCAGTTCTTC. Its protein product is CASSYSKLGSYNEQFF.

This chain connects TRBV5-4 to TRBJ2-3; D might be TRBD2 (6 bases). Germline values: CDR1 SGHNT, CDR2 YYREEE (reference sequence). Trimming left V 1 base short and J 5 bases short, with 11 bases between. The CDR3 contains 14 residues. The CDR3, as DNA: TGTGCCAGCAGCTTGACTACGGGAGTAGATACGCAGTATTTT. Amino acid sequence: CASSLTTGVDTQYF.

Comments on this clonotype: A read error is possible here, since a much larger clone lies one base away. The chain has TRBV3-1 and TRBJ2-5; D may be TRBD2 (5 bases). The CDR3 runs to 17 residues. The germline gives CDR1 LGHDT, CDR2 YNNKEL (reference sequence). The CDR3 loop reads CASSQDLKDWSQDTQYF. The CDR3 bases are TGTGCCAGCAGCCAAGACTTAAAGGACTGGTCTCAAGACACCCAGTACTTC.

V gene TRBV5-6 combines with J gene TRBJ2-7; D not resolved. V dropped 3 bases and J dropped 3 bases, with 10 bases sitting between them. CDR3 length equals 13 residues. Germline CDR1 SGHDT, CDR2 YYEEEE. The CDR3 spells CASSSLDGYEQYF. In nucleotides, the CDR3 is TGTGCCAGCAGCTCCTTGGACGGCTACGAGCAGTACTTC.

The chain employs TRBV5-4 and TRBJ2-6; 12 bases match TRBD1. The CDR3 is 18 residues long. The V gene end was trimmed by 4 bases and the J gene end by 3 bases; junction bases not matched to a gene: 8. Germline V CDR1 and CDR2: SGHNT, YYREEE (reference sequence). CDR3 sequence (DNA): TGTGCCAGCAGCAAGCCGGGACAGGGGGCAATTGGGGCCAACGTCCTGACTTTC. It specifies CASSKPGQGAIGANVLTF.

The CDR3 loop reads CSVGAQGQSSSYNEQFF. In DNA form, the CDR3 reads TGCAGCGTTGGGGCTCAAGGACAGTCCAGCTCCTACAATGAGCAGTTCTTC. The chain combines TRBV29-1 with TRBJ2-1; tentatively, D is TRBD1 (6 bases). CDR3 length: 17 amino acids. Trimming shortened V by 4 bases and J by 0 bases, and 19 bases separated the two germline ends. Germline V lookup: CDR1 SQVTM, CDR2 ANQGSEA.

The V call is TRBV12-3 or TRBV12-4, the J call TRBJ2-7, with 9 bases identical to TRBD2. The assigned J gene may be wrong: the sequence end matches TRBJ2-5 better. This CDR3 contains 18 residues. In DNA, the CDR3 is TGTGCCAGCAGGTTGACTTCATCCAACGGGACTAGCCGGGAGACCCAGTACTTC. Translating it yields CASRLTSSNGTSRETQYF.

The chain links TRBV20-1 to TRBJ2-3; no clear D. Germline CDR1 is DFQATT and CDR2 is SNEGSKA (reference sequence). This CDR3 spans 13 amino acids. Trimming cost V 4 bases and J 2 bases, with 10 bases left between them. CDR3 sequence (DNA): TGCAGTGCTAATCCGGAATCCACAGATACGCAGTATTTT. Encoded protein: CSANPESTDTQYF.

A few counts support this clonotype. The V and J genes are TRBV6-5 and TRBJ2-7, with D tentatively TRBD2 (6 bases). V shed 5 bases and J shed 4 bases, with 12 bases lying between them. The germline V gene has CDR1 MNHEY and CDR2 SVGAGI. The CDR3 is 13 residues long. In nucleotides, the CDR3 is TGTGCCAGCAGTACCATAGCGGATTACGAGCAGTACTTC. This codes for CASSTIADYEQYF.

The chain employs TRBV20-1 and TRBJ2-3; 7 bases match TRBD2. CDR3 size: 17 residues. With 3 bases clipped from V and 4 bases from J, the junction kept 16 bases outside the gene matches. CDR1 DFQATT and CDR2 SNEGSKA come from the germline V gene (reference sequence). The CDR3 loop is CSASYPKPGLGADTQYF. In nucleotides, the CDR3 is TGCAGTGCTAGTTACCCCAAACCAGGACTAGGAGCAGATACGCAGTATTTT.

This clonotype was detected a few times. J is TRBJ1-2 and V is TRBV7-2; D gene unclear. Germline CDR1 is SGHTA and CDR2 is FQGNSA. V lost 4 bases, J lost 8 bases, and 14 bases lay in between. The CDR3 sequence is 13 residues long. CDR3 nucleotides: TGTGCCAGCAGCTCCCTTTCGAACGGCGGCTACACCTTC. Amino acids: CASSSLSNGGYTF.

This clonotype was seen more than once but under ten times. The rearrangement joins TRBV29-1 to TRBJ1-4; a possible D gene is TRBD1 (5 bases). Germline V gene sequence: CDR1 SQVTM, CDR2 ANQGSEA. This CDR3 is 14 amino acids long. V was cut by 4 bases and J by 0 bases, with 9 bases left in between. The CDR3 is CSVAKTATNEKLFF. CDR3 sequence (DNA): TGCAGCGTTGCCAAGACAGCAACTAATGAAAAACTGTTTTTT.

This chain links TRBV6-6 with TRBJ2-3, with 10 bases fitting TRBD2. Germline V lookup: CDR1 MNHNY, CDR2 SVGAGI (reference sequence). V dropped 6 bases and J dropped 4; count of bases not matched to a gene: 4. This CDR3 comprises 14 residues. CDR3 in DNA: TGTGCCAGCAGCCCCGGACTAGCGGCAGATACGCAGTATTTT. It encodes CASSPGLAADTQYF.

This clonotype was counted a few times. The V call is TRBV29-1, the J call TRBJ2-1, with D maybe TRBD1 (6 bases). V lost 5 bases to trimming and J lost 1 base, with 15 bases between them. Per germline, CDR1 SQVTM and CDR2 ANQGSEA. The CDR3 is 15 residues long. CDR3: CSVLSYRASYNEQFF. DNA of the CDR3: TGCAGCGTTCTGTCCTACAGGGCATCCTACAATGAGCAGTTCTTC.

This clonotype was picked up a small number of times. This rearrangement joins TRBV20-1 to TRBJ2-3; 11 bases are a match to TRBD2. With 3 bases clipped from V and 0 bases from J, the junction kept 5 bases outside the gene matches. Germline-derived CDR1 and CDR2 are DFQATT and SNEGSKA (reference sequence). This CDR3 spans 16 amino acids. The CDR3 is CSASGTSGVSTDTQYF. The CDR3 coding sequence is TGCAGTGCTAGCGGGACTAGCGGAGTCAGCACAGATACGCAGTATTTT.

This clonotype was detected only once. The chain joins TRBV20-1 to TRBJ2-1, with 10 bases that match TRBD1. CDR1 DFQATT and CDR2 SNEGSKA come from the germline V gene (reference sequence). V was pared by 0 bases and J by 9 bases, with 8 bases of the junction left unmatched. The CDR3 spans 15 residues. The CDR3 region is CSARDRQGAGGEQFF. CDR3 in DNA: TGCAGTGCTAGAGATAGACAGGGGGCGGGTGGTGAGCAGTTCTTC.

This chain joins TRBV13 and TRBJ2-5, with 8 bases fitting TRBD1. J lost 4 bases, V lost 5 bases, and 12 bases had no gene match. Looked up from germline, CDR1 is PRHDT and CDR2 is FYEKMQ (reference sequence). This CDR3 region has 16 residues. CDR3 residues: CASSNSLQGARETQYF. The CDR3 DNA reads as TGTGCCAGCAGCAACTCTCTCCAGGGGGCTCGAGAGACCCAGTACTTC.

The genes are TRBV12-3 or TRBV12-4 and TRBJ1-2; D not certain. CDR3 length: 12 residues. Trimming shortened V by 3 bases and J by 8 bases, and 10 bases separated the two germline ends. This CDR3 is CASSLTGMGYTF. CDR3 in DNA: TGTGCCAGCAGTTTGACCGGGATGGGCTACACCTTC.

V is TRBV20-1 and J is TRBJ1-1, with a tentative D call TRBD1 (6 bases). Between the trimmed V and J ends, which lost 1 base and 1 base, there was a span of 7 bases. Germline CDR1 reads DFQATT; CDR2 reads SNEGSKA (reference sequence). This CDR3 comprises 13 residues. For the CDR3, the DNA is TGCAGTGCTAGAGTGACAGGGAACACTGAAGCTTTCTTT. Its translation is CSARVTGNTEAFF.